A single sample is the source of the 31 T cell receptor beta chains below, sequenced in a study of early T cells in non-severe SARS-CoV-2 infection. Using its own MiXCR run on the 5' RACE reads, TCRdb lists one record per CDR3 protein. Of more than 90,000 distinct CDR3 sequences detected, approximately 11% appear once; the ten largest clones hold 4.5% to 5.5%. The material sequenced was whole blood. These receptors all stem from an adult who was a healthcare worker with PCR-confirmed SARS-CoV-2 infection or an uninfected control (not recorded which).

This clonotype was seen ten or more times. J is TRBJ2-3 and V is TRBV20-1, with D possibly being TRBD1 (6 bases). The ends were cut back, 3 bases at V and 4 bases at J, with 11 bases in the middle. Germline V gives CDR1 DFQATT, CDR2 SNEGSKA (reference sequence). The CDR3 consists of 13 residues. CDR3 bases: TGCAGTGCTAGTAGGGGGTTGGCAGATACGCAGTATTTT. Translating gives CSASRGLADTQYF.

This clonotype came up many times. The CDR3 DNA follows: TGTGCCAGCAGCCAAGATTCGACAGGACCCTACGAGCAGTACTTC. It translates to CASSQDSTGPYEQYF. The chain joins TRBV14 to TRBJ2-7; tentative D call: TRBD1 (6 bases). Germline V gives CDR1 SGHDN, CDR2 FVKESK. V was trimmed by 0 bases and J by 2 bases, leaving 11 bases between them. CDR3 length: 15 residues.

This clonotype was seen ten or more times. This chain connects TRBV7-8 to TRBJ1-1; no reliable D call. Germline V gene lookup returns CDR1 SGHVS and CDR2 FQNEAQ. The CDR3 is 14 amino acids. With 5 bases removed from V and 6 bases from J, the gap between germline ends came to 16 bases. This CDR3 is CASSPQVQRAEAFF. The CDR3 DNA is TGTGCCAGCAGCCCACAAGTACAGCGCGCTGAAGCTTTCTTT.

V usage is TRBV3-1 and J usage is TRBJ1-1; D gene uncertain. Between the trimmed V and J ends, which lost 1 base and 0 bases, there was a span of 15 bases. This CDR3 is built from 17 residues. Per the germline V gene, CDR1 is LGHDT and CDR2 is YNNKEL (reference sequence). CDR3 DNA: TGTGCCAGCAGCCAAGGCCCTCTGACGGTCATGAACACTGAAGCTTTCTTT. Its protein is CASSQGPLTVMNTEAFF.

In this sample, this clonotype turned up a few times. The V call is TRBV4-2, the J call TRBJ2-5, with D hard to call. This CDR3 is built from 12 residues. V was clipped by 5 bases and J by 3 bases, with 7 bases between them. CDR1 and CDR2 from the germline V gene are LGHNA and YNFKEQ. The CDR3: CASSDEEETQYF. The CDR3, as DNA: TGTGCCAGCAGCGACGAAGAAGAGACCCAGTACTTC.

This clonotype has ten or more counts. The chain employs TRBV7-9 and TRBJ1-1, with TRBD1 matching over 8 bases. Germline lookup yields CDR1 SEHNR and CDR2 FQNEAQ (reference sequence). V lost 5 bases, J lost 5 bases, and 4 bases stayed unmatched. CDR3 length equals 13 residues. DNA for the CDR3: TGTGCCAGCAGCATGCAGGGGGCGACTGAAGCTTTCTTT. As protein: CASSMQGATEAFF.

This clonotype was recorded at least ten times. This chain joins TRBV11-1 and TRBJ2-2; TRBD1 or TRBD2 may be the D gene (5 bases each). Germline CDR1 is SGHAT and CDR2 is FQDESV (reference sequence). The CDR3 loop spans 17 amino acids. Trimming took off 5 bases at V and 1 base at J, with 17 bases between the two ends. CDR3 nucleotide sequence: TGTGCCAGCAGCGCTGGGGGTCCTGCAGGGAACACCGGGGAGCTGTTTTTT. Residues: CASSAGGPAGNTGELFF.

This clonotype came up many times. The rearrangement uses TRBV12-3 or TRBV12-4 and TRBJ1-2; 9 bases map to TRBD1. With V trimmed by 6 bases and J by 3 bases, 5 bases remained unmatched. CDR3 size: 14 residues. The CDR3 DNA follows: TGTGCCAGCAGCAGGACAGGGGCTGACTATGGCTACACCTTC. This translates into CASSRTGADYGYTF.

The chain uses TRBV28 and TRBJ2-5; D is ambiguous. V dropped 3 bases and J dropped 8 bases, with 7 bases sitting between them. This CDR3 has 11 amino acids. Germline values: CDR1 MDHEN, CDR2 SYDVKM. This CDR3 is CASSLQFTQYF. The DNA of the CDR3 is TGTGCCAGCAGTTTGCAATTTACCCAGTACTTC. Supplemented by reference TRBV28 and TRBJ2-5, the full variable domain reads DVKVTQSSRYLVKRTGEKVFLECVQDMDHENMFWYRQDPGLGLRLIYFSYDVKMKEKGDIPEGYSVSREKKERFSLILESASTNQTSMYLCASSLQFTQYFGPGTRLLVL.

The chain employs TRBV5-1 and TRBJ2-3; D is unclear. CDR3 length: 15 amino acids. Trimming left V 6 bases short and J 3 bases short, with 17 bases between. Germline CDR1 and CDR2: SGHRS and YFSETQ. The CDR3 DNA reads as TGCGCCAGCAACCTATTCTCCCCGGGTACAGATACGCAGTATTTT. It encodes CASNLFSPGTDTQYF.

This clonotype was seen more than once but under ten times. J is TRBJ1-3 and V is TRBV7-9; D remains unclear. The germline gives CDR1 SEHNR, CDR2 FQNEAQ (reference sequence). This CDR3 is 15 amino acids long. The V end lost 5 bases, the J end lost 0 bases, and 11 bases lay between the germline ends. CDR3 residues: CASSPSPSSGNTIYF. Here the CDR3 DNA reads TGTGCCAGCAGCCCCTCCCCGAGCTCTGGAAACACCATATATTTT. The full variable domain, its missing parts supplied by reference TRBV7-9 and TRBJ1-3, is DTGVSQNPRHKITKRGQNVTFRCDPISEHNRLYWYRQTLGQGPEFLTYFQNEAQLEKSRLLSDRFSAERPKGSFSTLEIQRTEQGDSAMYLCASSPSPSSGNTIYFGEGSWLTVV.

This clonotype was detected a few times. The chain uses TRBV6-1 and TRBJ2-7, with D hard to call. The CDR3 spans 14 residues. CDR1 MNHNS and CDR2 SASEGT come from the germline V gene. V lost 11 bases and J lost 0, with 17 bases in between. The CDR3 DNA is TGTGCCGTCGCGACAATGGTATTCTCCTACGAGCAGTACTTC. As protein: CAVATMVFSYEQYF.

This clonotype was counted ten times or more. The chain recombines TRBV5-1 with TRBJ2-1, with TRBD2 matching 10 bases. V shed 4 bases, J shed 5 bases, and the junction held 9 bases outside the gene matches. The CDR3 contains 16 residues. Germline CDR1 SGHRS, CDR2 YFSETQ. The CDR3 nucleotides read TGCGCCAGCAGCCCACCGGTCGGGACTAGCGACAATGAGCAGTTCTTC. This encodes CASSPPVGTSDNEQFF.

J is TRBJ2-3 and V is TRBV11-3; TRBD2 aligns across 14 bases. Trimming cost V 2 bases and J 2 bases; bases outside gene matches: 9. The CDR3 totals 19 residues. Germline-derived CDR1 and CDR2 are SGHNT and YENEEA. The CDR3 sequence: CASSLNGGLAGGYTDTQYF. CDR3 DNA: TGTGCCAGCAGCTTAAACGGAGGACTAGCGGGGGGCTACACAGATACGCAGTATTTT.

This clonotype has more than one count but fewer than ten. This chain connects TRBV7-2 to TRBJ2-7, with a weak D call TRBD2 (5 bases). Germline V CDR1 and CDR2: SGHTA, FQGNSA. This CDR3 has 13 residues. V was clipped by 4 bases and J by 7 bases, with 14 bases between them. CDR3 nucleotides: TGTGCCAGCAGCTCCCTCGGGGTAGGGGAGCAGTACTTC. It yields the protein CASSSLGVGEQYF.

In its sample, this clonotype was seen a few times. The CDR3 loop reads CASSHRGSNEKLFF. CDR3 DNA: TGTGCCAGCAGTCACAGGGGATCGAATGAAAAACTGTTTTTT. The chain is built from TRBV3-1 and TRBJ1-4; 7 bases line up with TRBD1. Germline V gene lookup returns CDR1 LGHDT and CDR2 YNNKEL (reference sequence). The V and J ends lost 6 bases and 5 bases, in that order; junction bases with no gene match: 6. The CDR3 loop spans 14 amino acids.

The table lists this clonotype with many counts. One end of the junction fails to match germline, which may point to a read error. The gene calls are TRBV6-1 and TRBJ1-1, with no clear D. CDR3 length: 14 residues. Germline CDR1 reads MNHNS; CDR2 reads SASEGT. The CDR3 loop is CASSGLGSNTEVFF. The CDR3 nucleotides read TGTGCCAGCAGTGGTTTGGGGTCCAACACTGAAGTTTTCTTT.

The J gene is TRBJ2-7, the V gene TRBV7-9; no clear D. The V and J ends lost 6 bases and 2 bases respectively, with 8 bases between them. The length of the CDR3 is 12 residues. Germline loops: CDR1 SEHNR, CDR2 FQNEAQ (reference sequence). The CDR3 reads CASSSVPYEQYF. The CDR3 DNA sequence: TGTGCCAGCAGTTCAGTACCCTACGAGCAGTACTTC. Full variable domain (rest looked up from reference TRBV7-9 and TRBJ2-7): DTGVSQNPRHKITKRGQNVTFRCDPISEHNRLYWYRQTLGQGPEFLTYFQNEAQLEKSRLLSDRFSAERPKGSFSTLEIQRTEQGDSAMYLCASSSVPYEQYFGPGTRLTVT.

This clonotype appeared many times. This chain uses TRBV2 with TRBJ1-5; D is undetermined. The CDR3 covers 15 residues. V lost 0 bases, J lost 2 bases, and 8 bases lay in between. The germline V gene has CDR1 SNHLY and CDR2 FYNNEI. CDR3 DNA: TGTGCCAGCAGTGAAGCACGGGCGGGCAATCAGCCCCAGCATTTT. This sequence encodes CASSEARAGNQPQHF.

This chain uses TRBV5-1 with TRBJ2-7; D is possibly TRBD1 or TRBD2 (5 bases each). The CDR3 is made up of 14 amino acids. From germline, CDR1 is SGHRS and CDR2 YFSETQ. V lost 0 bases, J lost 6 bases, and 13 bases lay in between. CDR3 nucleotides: TGCGCCAGCAGCTTGGGGATCCAGGGAGCCGAGCAGTACTTC. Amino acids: CASSLGIQGAEQYF.

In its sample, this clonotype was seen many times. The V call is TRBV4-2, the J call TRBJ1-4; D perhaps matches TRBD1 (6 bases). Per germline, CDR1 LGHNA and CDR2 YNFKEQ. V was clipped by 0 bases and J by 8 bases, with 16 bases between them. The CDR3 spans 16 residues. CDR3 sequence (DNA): TGTGCCAGCAGCCAAGAAGGGGGTCAGGGTGGGGAAAAACTGTTTTTT. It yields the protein CASSQEGGQGGEKLFF.

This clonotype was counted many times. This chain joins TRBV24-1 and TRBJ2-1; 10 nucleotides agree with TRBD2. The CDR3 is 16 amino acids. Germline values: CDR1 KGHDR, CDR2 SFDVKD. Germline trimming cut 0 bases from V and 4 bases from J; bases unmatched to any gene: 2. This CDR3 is CATSDLSSGSYNEQFF. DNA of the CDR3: TGTGCCACCAGTGATTTGTCTAGCGGGAGTTACAATGAGCAGTTCTTC.

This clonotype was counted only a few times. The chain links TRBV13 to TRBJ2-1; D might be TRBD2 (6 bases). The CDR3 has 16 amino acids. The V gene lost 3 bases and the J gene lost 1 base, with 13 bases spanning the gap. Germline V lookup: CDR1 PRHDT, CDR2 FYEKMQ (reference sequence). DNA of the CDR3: TGTGCCAGCAGCTTTGTACGGGGGAGTTCCTACAATGAGCAGTTCTTC. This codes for CASSFVRGSSYNEQFF.

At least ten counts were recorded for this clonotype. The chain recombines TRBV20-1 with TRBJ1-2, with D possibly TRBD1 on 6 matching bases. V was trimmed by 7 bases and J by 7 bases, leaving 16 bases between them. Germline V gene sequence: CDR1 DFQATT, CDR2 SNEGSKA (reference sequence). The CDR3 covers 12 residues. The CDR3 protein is CSVPRGLSGYTF. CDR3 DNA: TGCAGTGTCCCCCGGGGGCTGAGTGGCTACACCTTC.

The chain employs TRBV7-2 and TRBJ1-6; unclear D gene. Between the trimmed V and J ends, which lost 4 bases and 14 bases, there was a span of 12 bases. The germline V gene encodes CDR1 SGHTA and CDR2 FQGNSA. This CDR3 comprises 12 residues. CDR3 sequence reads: CASSSSIRALHF. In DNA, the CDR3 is TGTGCCAGCAGCTCCTCAATTCGGGCCCTCCACTTT.

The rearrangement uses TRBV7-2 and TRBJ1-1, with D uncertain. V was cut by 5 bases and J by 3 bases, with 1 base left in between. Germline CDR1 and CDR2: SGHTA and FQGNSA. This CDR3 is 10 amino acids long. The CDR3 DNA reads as TGTGCCAGCAGCGACACTGAAGCTTTCTTT. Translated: CASSDTEAFF.

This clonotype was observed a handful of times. CDR3: CASSYLSGSGNEQFF. The CDR3 DNA follows: TGTGCCAGCAGCTATCTCAGCGGGAGTGGCAATGAGCAGTTCTTC. J is TRBJ2-1 and V is TRBV7-2; 8 nucleotides line up with TRBD2. Germline V gene lookup returns CDR1 SGHTA and CDR2 FQGNSA. The V and J ends lost 4 bases and 6 bases, in that order; junction bases with no gene match: 8. This CDR3 is built from 15 residues.

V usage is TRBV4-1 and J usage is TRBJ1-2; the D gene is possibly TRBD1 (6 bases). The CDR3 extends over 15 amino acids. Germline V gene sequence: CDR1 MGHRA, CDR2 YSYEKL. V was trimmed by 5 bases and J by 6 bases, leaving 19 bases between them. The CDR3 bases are TGCGCCAGCAGCACCCCCGGATGGGGGGCAGATGGCTACACCTTC. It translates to CASSTPGWGADGYTF.

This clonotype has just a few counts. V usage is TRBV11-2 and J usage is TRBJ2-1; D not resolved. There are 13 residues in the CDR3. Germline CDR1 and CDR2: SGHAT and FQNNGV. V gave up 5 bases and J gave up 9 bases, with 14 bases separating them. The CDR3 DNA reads TGTGCCAGCAGCCCATTTAATGGGGTTGAGCAGTTCTTC. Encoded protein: CASSPFNGVEQFF.

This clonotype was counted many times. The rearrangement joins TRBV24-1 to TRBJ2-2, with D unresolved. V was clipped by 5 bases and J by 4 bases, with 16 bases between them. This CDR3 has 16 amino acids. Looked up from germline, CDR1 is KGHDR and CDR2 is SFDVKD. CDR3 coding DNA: TGTGCCACCAGTGGGCGACAACTACAAACCACCGGGGAGCTGTTTTTT. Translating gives CATSGRQLQTTGELFF.

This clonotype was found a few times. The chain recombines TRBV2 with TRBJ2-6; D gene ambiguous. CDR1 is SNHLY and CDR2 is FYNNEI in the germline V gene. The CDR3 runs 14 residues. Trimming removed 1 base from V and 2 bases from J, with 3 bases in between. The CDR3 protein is CASSEDAGANVLTF. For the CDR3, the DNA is TGTGCCAGCAGTGAAGACGCTGGGGCCAACGTCCTGACTTTC. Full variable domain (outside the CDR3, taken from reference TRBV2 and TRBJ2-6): EPEVTQTPSHQVTQMGQEVILRCVPISNHLYFYWYRQILGQKVEFLVSFYNNEISEKSEIFDDQFSVERPDGSNFTLKIRSTKLEDSAMYFCASSEDAGANVLTFGAGSRLTVL.